These 7 T cell receptor beta chains were sequenced from one sample in a study of CD8+CD57+ T cells in acquired aplastic anemia (dated by TCRdb to 2017 to 2018). Sequencing used an Illumina HiSeq 2000. TCR beta VDJ combination and CDR3 sequence profiling used genomic DNA as the template. TCRdb applied fastp at Q25 and MiXCR to the public reads, then kept only in-frame beta chains. Every entry covers one CDR3 protein and lists the most common genes and DNA from its rows. The sample table contains 150,000 to 200,000 distinct CDR3 sequences; only one count was recorded for roughly 64% of them. Of the sample, more than 45% falls within the top ten clones. The sequenced material came from sorted CD4+, CD8+, or CD8+CD57+ T cells (not recorded which) from PBMCs. These receptors all come from a human donor with severe aplastic anemia or a healthy control (not recorded which).

This clonotype was observed a single time. The J gene is TRBJ2-1, the V gene TRBV7-3; TRBD2 matches 9 bases. Germline V gene data show CDR1 as SGHTA and CDR2 as FQGTGA. The CDR3 is 14 residues long. DNA for the CDR3: TGTGCTCCAAGGGCCGGGACTAGCAGCGATGAGCAGTTCTTC. This gives the protein CAPRAGTSSDEQFF.

This chain uses TRBV20-1 with TRBJ2-5; D unresolved. Germline assignment: CDR1 DFQATT and CDR2 SNEGSKA (reference sequence). The ends were cut back, 6 bases at V and 4 bases at J, with 15 bases in the middle. The CDR3 totals 13 residues. The chain's CDR3 is CSAKTTVSETQYF. DNA for the CDR3: TGCAGTGCCAAGACCACAGTATCAGAGACCCAGTACTTC.

This clonotype was observed once. Lacking the conserved final phenylalanine or tryptophan, this CDR3 likely reflects a read error. The chain is built from TRBV7-2 and TRBJ2-7, with a weak D call TRBD1 (8 bases). Germline V CDR1 and CDR2: SGHTA, FQGNSA. The CDR3 has 15 amino acids. Between the trimmed V and J ends, which lost 2 bases and 4 bases, there was a span of 15 bases. As DNA, the CDR3 is TGTGCCAGCAGCTTACGGACAGGGAGGGCGTACGAGCAGTACTCC. Protein: CASSLRTGRAYEQYS.

Written as DNA, the CDR3 is TGTGCCAGCAGCTGGAGGGAGGGCGCGGAGACCCAGTACTTC. It yields the protein CASSWREGAETQYF. The chain links TRBV5-6 to TRBJ2-5, with 7 nucleotides matching TRBD2. V shed 3 bases and J 5 bases; nucleotides not matched to a gene: 7. This CDR3 comprises 14 residues. Per germline, CDR1 SGHDT and CDR2 YYEEEE. The whole variable domain, filled in from reference TRBV5-6 and TRBJ2-5, reads DAGVTQSPTHLIKTRGQQVTLRCSPKSGHDTVSWYQQALGQGPQFIFQYYEEEERQRGNFPDRFSGHQFPNYSSELNVNALLLGDSALYLCASSWREGAETQYFGPGTRLLVL.

Remarks on this clonotype: One end of the junction varies from germline; a read error may be responsible. The CDR3: CASSSSGRALQETQYF. In DNA form, the CDR3 reads TGCGCCAGCAGTAGTAGCGGGAGGGCCCTCCAAGAGACTCAGTACTTC. V and J are TRBV6-1 and TRBJ2-5, with 11 positions matching TRBD2. The CDR3 extends over 16 amino acids. CDR1 and CDR2 (germline): MNHNS, SASEGT.

The sample holds many counts of this clonotype. The chain combines TRBV19 with TRBJ1-1; D not resolved. V lost 3 bases, J lost 1 base, and 15 bases lay in between. CDR3 length: 16 amino acids. The V gene's germline CDR1 is LNHDA and CDR2 SQIVND (reference sequence). CDR3 nucleotide sequence: TGTGCCAGTAGTATTGGGTACGGTCCCCAGAACACTGAAGCTTTCTTT. This encodes CASSIGYGPQNTEAFF.

This clonotype has a handful of counts. The chain employs TRBV9 and TRBJ1-6; D gene unclear. V shed 7 bases and J shed 8 bases, with 4 bases lying between them. There are 10 residues in the CDR3. Germline V CDR1 and CDR2: SGDLS, YYNGEE. CDR3 DNA: TGTGCCAGCGGGGATTCACCCCTCCACTTT. This encodes CASGDSPLHF.